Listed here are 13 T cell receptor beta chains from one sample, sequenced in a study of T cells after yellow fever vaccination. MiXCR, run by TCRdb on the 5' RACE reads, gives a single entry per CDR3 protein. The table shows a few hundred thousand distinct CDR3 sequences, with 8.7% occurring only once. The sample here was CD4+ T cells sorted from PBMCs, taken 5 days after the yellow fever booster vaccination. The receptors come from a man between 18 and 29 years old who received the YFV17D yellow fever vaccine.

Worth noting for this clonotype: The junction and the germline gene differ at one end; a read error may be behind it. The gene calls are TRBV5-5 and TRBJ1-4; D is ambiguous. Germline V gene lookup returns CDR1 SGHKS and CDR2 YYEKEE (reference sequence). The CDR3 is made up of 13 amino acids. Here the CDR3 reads CASCFLGNEKLFF. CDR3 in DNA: TGTGCCAGCTGCTTCTTGGGGAATGAAAAACTGTTTTTT.

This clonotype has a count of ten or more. The CDR3 region is CASSPGQANSPLHF. The CDR3 nucleotides are TGTGCCAGCAGTCCAGGACAGGCGAATTCACCCCTCCACTTT. The gene calls are TRBV12-3 or TRBV12-4 and TRBJ1-6; TRBD1 agrees at 7 bases. The CDR3 loop spans 14 amino acids. The V and J ends lost 5 bases and 7 bases, in that order; junction bases with no gene match: 5.

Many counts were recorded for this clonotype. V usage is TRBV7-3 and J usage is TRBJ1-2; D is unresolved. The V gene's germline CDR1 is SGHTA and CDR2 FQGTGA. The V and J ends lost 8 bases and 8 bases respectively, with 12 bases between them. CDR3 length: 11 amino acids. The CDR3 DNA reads TGTGCCAGCCCCGGAGCTCAGGGCTACACCTTC. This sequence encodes CASPGAQGYTF.

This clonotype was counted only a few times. CDR3 amino acids: CASSLRINEQYV. The CDR3 DNA follows: TGTGCCAGCAGTTTACGGATAAACGAGCAGTACGTC. The chain is built from TRBV12-3 or TRBV12-4 and TRBJ2-7, with D unresolved. The CDR3 is 12 amino acids. The germline V and J ends were trimmed by 2 bases and 5 bases, with 7 bases remaining between them.

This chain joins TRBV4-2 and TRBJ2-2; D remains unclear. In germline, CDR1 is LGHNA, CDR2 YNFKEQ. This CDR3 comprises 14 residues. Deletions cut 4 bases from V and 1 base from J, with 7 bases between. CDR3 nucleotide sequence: TGTGCCAGCAGCCGCTGGGTGAACACCGGGGAGCTGTTTTTT. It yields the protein CASSRWVNTGELFF.

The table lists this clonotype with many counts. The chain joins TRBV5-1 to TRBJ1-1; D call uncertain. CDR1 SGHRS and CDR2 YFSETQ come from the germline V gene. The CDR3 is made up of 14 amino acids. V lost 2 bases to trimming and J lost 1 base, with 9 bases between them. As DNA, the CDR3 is TGCGCCAGCAGCTTAAACGGGCCGAACACTGAAGCTTTCTTT. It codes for CASSLNGPNTEAFF.

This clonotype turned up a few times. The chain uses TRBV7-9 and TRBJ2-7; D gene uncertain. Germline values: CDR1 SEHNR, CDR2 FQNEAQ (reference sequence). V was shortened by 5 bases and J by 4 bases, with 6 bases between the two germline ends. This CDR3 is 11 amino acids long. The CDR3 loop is CASSPIYEQYF. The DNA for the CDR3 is TGTGCCAGCAGCCCGATATACGAGCAGTACTTC.

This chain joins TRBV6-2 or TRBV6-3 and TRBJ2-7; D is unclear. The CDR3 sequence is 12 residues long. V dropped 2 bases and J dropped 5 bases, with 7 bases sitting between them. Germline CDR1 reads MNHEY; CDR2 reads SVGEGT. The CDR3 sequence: CASSYEGNEQYV. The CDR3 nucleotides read TGTGCCAGCAGTTACGAAGGAAACGAGCAGTACGTC.

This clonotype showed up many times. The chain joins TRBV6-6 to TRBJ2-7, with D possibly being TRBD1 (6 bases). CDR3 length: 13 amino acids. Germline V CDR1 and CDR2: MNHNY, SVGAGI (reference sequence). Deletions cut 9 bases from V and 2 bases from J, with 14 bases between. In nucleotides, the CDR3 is TGTGCCAGTGGGGGACAAGCAACCTACGAGCAGTACTTC. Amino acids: CASGGQATYEQYF.

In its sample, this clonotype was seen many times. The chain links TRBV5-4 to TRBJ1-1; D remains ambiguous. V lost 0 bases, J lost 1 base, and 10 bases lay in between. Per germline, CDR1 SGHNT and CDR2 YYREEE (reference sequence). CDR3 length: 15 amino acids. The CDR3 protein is CASSLAEEGNTEAFF. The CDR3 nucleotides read TGTGCCAGCAGCTTGGCCGAGGAGGGGAACACTGAAGCTTTCTTT.

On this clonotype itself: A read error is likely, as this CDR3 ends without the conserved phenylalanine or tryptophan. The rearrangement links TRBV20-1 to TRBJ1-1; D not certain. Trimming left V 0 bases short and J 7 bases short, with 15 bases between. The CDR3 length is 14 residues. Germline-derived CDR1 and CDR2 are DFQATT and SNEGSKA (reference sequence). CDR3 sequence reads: CSARERRTNFEAFL. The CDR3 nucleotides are TGCAGTGCTAGAGAACGCAGGACGAACTTTGAAGCTTTCCTT.

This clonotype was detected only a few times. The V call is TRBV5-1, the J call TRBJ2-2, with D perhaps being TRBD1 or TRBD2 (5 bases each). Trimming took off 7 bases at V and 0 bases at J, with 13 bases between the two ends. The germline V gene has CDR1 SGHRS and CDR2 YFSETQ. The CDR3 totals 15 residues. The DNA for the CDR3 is TGCGCCAGCCGACCGGGACCGTCGAACACCGGGGAGCTGTTTTTT. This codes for CASRPGPSNTGELFF.

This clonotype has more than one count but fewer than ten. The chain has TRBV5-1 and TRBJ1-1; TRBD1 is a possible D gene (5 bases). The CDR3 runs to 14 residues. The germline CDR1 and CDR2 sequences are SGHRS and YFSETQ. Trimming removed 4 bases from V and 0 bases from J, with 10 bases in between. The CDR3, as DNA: TGCGCCAGCAGCGCACTAGGGGTGAACACTGAAGCTTTCTTT. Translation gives CASSALGVNTEAFF.